This T cell receptor (beta chain) stems from a study of blood T cell repertoires in COVID-19. Turning to the study itself: COVID-19 samples, acute and convalescent, were from the United States, Italy and Spain. PBMCs, B-cell-depleted T cells, or T cells were the source of the cDNA or gDNA that made up the material.

As originally analysed: Amplification with reference gene primers provided the estimates of nucleated cell counts. TCRdb's copy holds only in-frame clones and misses some; the assay was immunoSEQ multiplex PCR. V, J and clone size are taken as reported in that table, and D and trimming were inferred from the DNA itself. This table has about 70,000 clones, 65% to 90% appearing once. J gave up 8 bases and V 5 bases, and 6 bases lay outside the gene matches. CDR1 MNHEY and CDR2 SVGAGI come from the germline V gene. The CDR3 is 13 amino acids. Seattle-derived patients entered the study during active infection and were followed longitudinally. Only a few counts were recorded for this clone.

The chain employs TRBV6-5 and TRBJ1-2; 9 positions match TRBD1. Sample: peripheral blood. This TCR came from a man under 40 with COVID-19, enrolled during active disease. The CDR3 loop is CASSPGTGRGYTF. CDR3 nucleotide sequence: TGTGCCAGCAGTCCGGGGACAGGGAGGGGCTACACCTTC.